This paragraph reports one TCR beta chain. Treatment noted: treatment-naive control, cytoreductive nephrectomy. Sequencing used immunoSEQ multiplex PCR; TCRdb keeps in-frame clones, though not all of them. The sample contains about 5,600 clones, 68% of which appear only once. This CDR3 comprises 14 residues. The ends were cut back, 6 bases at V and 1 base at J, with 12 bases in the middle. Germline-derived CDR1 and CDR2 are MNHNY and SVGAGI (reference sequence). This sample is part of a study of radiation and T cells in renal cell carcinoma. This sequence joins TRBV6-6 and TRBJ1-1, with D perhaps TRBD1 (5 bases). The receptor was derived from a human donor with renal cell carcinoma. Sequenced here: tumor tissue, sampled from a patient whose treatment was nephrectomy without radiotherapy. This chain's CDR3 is CASSPLGENTEAFF. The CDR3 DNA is TGTGCCAGCAGCCCCCTAGGGGAGAACACTGAAGCTTTCTTT.